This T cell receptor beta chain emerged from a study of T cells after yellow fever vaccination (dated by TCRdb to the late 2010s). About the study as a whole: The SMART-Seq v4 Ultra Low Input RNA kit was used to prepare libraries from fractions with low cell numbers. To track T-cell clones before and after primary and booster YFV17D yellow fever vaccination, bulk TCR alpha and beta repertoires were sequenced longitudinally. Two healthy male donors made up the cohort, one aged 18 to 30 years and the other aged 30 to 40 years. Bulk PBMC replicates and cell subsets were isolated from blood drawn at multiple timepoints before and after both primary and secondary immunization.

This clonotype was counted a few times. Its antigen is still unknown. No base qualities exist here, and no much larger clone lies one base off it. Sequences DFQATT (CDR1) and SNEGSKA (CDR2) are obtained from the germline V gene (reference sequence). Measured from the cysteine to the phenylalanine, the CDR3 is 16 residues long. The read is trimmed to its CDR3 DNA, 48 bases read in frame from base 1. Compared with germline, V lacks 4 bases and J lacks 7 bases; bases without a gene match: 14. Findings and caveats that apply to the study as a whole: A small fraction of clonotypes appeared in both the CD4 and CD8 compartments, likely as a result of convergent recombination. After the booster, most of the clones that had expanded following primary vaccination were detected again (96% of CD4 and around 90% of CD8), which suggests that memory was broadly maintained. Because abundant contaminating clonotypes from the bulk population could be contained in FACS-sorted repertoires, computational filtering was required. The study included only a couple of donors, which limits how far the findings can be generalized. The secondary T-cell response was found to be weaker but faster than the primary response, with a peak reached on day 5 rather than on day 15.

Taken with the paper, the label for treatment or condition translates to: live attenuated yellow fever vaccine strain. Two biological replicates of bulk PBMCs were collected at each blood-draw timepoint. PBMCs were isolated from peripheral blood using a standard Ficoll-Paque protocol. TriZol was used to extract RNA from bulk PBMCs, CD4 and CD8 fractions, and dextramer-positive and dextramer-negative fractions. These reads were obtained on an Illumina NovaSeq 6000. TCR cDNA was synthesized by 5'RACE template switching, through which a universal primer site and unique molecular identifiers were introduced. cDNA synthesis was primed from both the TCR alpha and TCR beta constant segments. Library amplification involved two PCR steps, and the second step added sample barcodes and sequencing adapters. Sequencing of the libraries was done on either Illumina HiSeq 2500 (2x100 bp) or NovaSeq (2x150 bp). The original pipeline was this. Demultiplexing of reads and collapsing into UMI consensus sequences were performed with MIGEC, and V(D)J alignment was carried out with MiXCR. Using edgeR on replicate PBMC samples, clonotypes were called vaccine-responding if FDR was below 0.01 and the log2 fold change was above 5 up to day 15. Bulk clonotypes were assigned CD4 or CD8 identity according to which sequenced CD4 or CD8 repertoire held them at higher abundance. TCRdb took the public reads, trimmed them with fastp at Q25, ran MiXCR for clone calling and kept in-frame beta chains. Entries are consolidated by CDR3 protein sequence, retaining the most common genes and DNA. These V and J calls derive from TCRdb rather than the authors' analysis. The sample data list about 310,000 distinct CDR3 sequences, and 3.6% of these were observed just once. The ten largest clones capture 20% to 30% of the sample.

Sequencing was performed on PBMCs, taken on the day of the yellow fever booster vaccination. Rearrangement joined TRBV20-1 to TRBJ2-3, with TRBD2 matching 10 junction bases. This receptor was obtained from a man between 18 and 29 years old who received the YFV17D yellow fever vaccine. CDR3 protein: CSATSRAGGQWNTQYF. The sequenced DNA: TGCAGTGCTACCAGTCGAGCGGGGGGGCAGTGGAATACGCAGTATTTT.